The rows below give T cell receptor beta chains drawn from one sample of a study of OX40 agonist ivuxolimab in advanced cancers. Sequencing was performed with immunoSEQ multiplex PCR; in TCRdb, only in-frame clones are kept and a portion is missing. The sample includes more than 50,000 clones, about 76% of them seen just once. Sequenced here: CD4+ or CD8+ T cells sorted from blood, sampled in a trial of the OX40 agonist ivuxolimab. The receptor set was obtained from an adult with an advanced solid tumor such as melanoma, head and neck, liver or kidney cancer. The conserved cysteine and the conserved F or W are not part of the CDR3 here.

len	v_gene	j_gene	CDR3aa
10	TRBV7-2	TRBJ2-2	ASSLVTGELF
11	TRBV4-1	TRBJ1-2	ASSPLGGFGYT
17	TRBV4-1	TRBJ2-5	ASSQVIGGPRDEQETQY
12	TRBV9	TRBJ2-7	ASSVALETYEQY
11	TRBV7-9	-	ASSKAGLYEQY
15	TRBV5-1	TRBJ1-2	ASSLAGTGTSNYGYT
15	TRBV5-1	TRBJ1-2	ASSPDRRDTDNYGYT
14	TRBV21-1	TRBJ1-1	ASSTKLATIRTEAF
13	TRBV14	TRBJ1-1	ASSQWQTGNTEAF
15	TRBV11-3	TRBJ2-3	ASSLAGQGLLTDTQY
12	TRBV10-3	TRBJ1-2	AISESKLPYGYT
16	TRBV7-2	TRBJ2-5	ASSRKGQGEIPGETQY
12	TRBV2	TRBJ1-1	ASSVKGGQTEAF
12	TRBV10-3	TRBJ2-1	AISELAGDNEQF
13	TRBV7-8	TRBJ1-5	ASTGQGDRNQPQH
13	TRBV5-1	TRBJ1-1	ASSFDFTANTEAF
12	TRBV19	TRBJ2-3	ASSTTWEADTQY
13	TRBV29-1	TRBJ2-3	SVGASGGNTDTQY
14	TRBV19	TRBJ1-5	ASSLHSGTGFQPQH
12	TRBV5-4	TRBJ2-5	ASSSGLYQETQY
12	TRBV2	TRBJ2-1	ASIGRADGSEQF
12	TRBV28	TRBJ2-7	ASSGDRVAYEQY
13	TRBV5-1	TRBJ2-7	ASSLSGTYSYEQY
14	TRBV6-1	TRBJ2-1	ASSVGSGRWYNEQF
12	TRBV10-3	TRBJ1-2	AISVQGASNGYT
13	TRBV6-6	TRBJ1-5	ASTLKQGAGQPQH
13	TRBV18	TRBJ1-4	ASSPREATNEKLF
16	TRBV6-1	TRBJ1-2	ASSGRLRTGGRGYGYT
12	TRBV30	TRBJ1-3	AWRWGQSGNTIY
13	TRBV28	TRBJ2-5	ASSLSVAGVETQY